The clone carrying this T cell receptor (beta chain) was recorded only once. cDNA came from roughly 0.47 to 1 ug RNA primed by random hexamers. TCRdb re-derived calls from the immunoSEQ multiplex PCR reads in MiXCR, one entry per CDR3 protein. The sample lists hundreds of thousands of distinct CDR3 sequences, around 95% seen once, with 0.082% in the top ten. From germline, CDR1 is SQVTM and CDR2 ANQGSEA. The V segment lost 7 bases and the J segment 4 bases; nucleotides outside the gene matches: 5. This CDR3 has 13 residues. These data originate in a study of CD8 T cells in Susac syndrome. The chain has TRBV29-1 and TRBJ2-1; the match to TRBD1 covers 9 bases. Sequencing used CD4+ T cells from PBMCs. This receptor was identified in a human donor with multiple sclerosis. The DNA of the CDR3 is TGCAGCGGCGGGACAGGGTATTACAATGAGCAGTTCTTC. Its translation is CSGGTGYYNEQFF.